One and the same sample provided the 26 T cell receptor beta chains below, sequenced in a study of blood T cells in healthy people across ages. For the second PCR, which ran for 7 to 11 cycles, a sample-barcoded 5' primer and a J-beta primer mix were used. TCRdb redid the calling of the 5' RACE reads with MiXCR, one entry per CDR3 protein. The sample holds about 1.7 million distinct CDR3 sequences, about 28% seen once. The sample consisted of blood. The receptors come from a woman under 40 in good health.

This clonotype occurred a few times. The V call is TRBV12-3 or TRBV12-4, the J call TRBJ2-1, with TRBD2 matching 7 bases. The CDR3 is 15 amino acids. The V gene end was trimmed by 2 bases and the J gene end by 10 bases; junction bases not matched to a gene: 11. CDR3 DNA sequence: TGTGCCAGCAGTTTAAGGGAGGGCCCTCTGATGGAGCAGTTCTTC. Translation gives CASSLREGPLMEQFF.

This clonotype has at least ten counts. The chain joins TRBV29-1 to TRBJ1-1; D unclear. The CDR3 is 9 amino acids. Trimming stripped 7 bases from V and 2 bases from J, with 2 bases between. Germline lookup yields CDR1 SQVTM and CDR2 ANQGSEA. This chain's CDR3 is CSGNTEAFF. CDR3 nucleotide sequence: TGCAGCGGAAACACTGAAGCTTTCTTT.

This clonotype was counted only a few times. This may arise from a read error, as a much more abundant clone is one base away. V gene TRBV20-1 combines with J gene TRBJ2-7; 9 bases agree with TRBD1. The CDR3 runs 16 residues. V trimming: 2 bases; J trimming: 4 bases; junction bases outside the gene matches: 12. The germline V gene encodes CDR1 DFQATT and CDR2 SNEGSKA (reference sequence). CDR3 in amino acids: CSARTRDRALGYEQYF. The CDR3, as DNA: TGCAGTGCTAGAACTCGGGACAGGGCTCTTGGGTACGAGCAGTACTTC.

This clonotype showed up many times. V and J are TRBV6-6 and TRBJ1-1; 7 bases match TRBD1. The CDR3 has 15 residues. Trimming at V came to 6 bases and at J to 5 bases, leaving 12 bases not matched to a gene. Germline V lookup: CDR1 MNHNY, CDR2 SVGAGI (reference sequence). CDR3 in DNA: TGTGCCAGCAGGGACCTGACAGGGAGGGGGACTGAAGCTTTCTTT. This encodes CASRDLTGRGTEAFF.

This clonotype was recorded many times. The CDR3 region has the DNA TGTGCCTGGAGTGGGACGGGAGCCAGTGAGCAGTTCTTC. Translated: CAWSGTGASEQFF. V and J are TRBV30 and TRBJ2-1, with a possible D match to TRBD2 (6 bases). This CDR3 is built from 13 residues. The germline V gene has CDR1 GTSNPN and CDR2 SVGIG (reference sequence). V lost 1 base, J lost 9 bases, and 13 bases lay in between.

This clonotype was counted many times. This rearrangement joins TRBV28 to TRBJ2-3, with no clear D. The CDR3 totals 15 residues. CDR1 and CDR2 (germline): MDHEN, SYDVKM. The ends were cut back, 7 bases at V and 1 base at J, with 15 bases in the middle. The CDR3 DNA follows: TGTGCCAGCACTTTTCCCTCTGGCGGCACAGATACGCAGTATTTT. It translates to CASTFPSGGTDTQYF.

The rearrangement uses TRBV20-1 and TRBJ2-1, with D perhaps being TRBD1 or TRBD2 (5 bases each). Per germline, CDR1 DFQATT and CDR2 SNEGSKA (reference sequence). This CDR3 is built from 16 residues. V was trimmed by 7 bases and J by 3 bases, leaving 22 bases between them. The CDR3 coding sequence is TGCAGTGTACCGATGCCGGGACCCGCCCGCTACAATGAGCAGTTCTTC. Protein product: CSVPMPGPARYNEQFF.

This clonotype occurred a few times. This chain uses TRBV10-3 with TRBJ2-3, with D possibly being TRBD1 or TRBD2 (5 bases each). CDR3 length: 14 amino acids. Germline CDR1 is ENHRY and CDR2 is SYGVKD. V lost 0 bases to trimming and J lost 4 bases, with 8 bases between them. The CDR3: CAISESMGADTQYF. CDR3 DNA: TGTGCCATCAGTGAGTCGATGGGGGCAGATACGCAGTATTTT.

In this sample, this clonotype turned up many times. The chain carries TRBV6-1 and TRBJ1-2; D is perhaps TRBD1 (5 bases). This CDR3 is built from 13 residues. V gave up 7 bases and J gave up 3 bases, with 12 bases separating them. Looked up from germline, CDR1 is MNHNS and CDR2 is SASEGT. In DNA, the CDR3 is TGTGCCAGCATGGGGGTAACGGACTATGGCTACACCTTC. This encodes CASMGVTDYGYTF.

This clonotype was found many times. The J gene is TRBJ1-2, the V gene TRBV7-2, with 8 bases fitting TRBD1. CDR1 and CDR2 (germline): SGHTA, FQGNSA. The CDR3 consists of 17 residues. V lost 5 bases and J lost 6; bases outside the gene matches: 17. Written as DNA, the CDR3 is TGTGCCAGCAGCCGCGAGAGCCCGCAGGGGGCTCAGGATGGCTACACCTTC. Its protein product is CASSRESPQGAQDGYTF.

V usage is TRBV6-5 and J usage is TRBJ1-2; 7 nucleotides align to TRBD1. Germline V lookup: CDR1 MNHEY, CDR2 SVGAGI. J gave up 7 bases and V 4 bases, and 9 bases lay outside the gene matches. The length of the CDR3 is 14 residues. The CDR3: CASSLQGPRGGYTF. DNA for the CDR3: TGTGCCAGCAGTTTACAGGGGCCACGTGGTGGCTACACCTTC.

This chain joins TRBV29-1 and TRBJ2-3; D may be TRBD2 (6 bases). V lost 3 bases, J lost 2 bases, and 15 bases lay in between. Germline assignment: CDR1 SQVTM and CDR2 ANQGSEA. The CDR3 runs 15 residues. CDR3 sequence reads: CSVEEGSILTDTQYF. CDR3 in DNA: TGCAGCGTTGAGGAGGGCAGCATTCTCACAGATACGCAGTATTTT.

This clonotype was counted a few times. The chain links TRBV5-1 to TRBJ2-3; 7 bases are a match to TRBD2. This CDR3 has 17 residues. Germline CDR1 reads SGHRS; CDR2 reads YFSETQ. J gave up 1 base and V 4 bases, and 12 bases lay outside the gene matches. The CDR3 protein is CASSRGSSSGGTDTQYF. DNA for the CDR3: TGCGCCAGCAGCCGCGGCAGCTCTAGCGGAGGCACAGATACGCAGTATTTT.

This chain joins TRBV29-1 and TRBJ2-4; D might be TRBD2 (7 bases). From germline, CDR1 is SQVTM and CDR2 ANQGSEA. The CDR3 is 14 residues long. Trimming removed 2 bases from V and 9 bases from J, with 17 bases in between. The DNA of the CDR3 is TGCAGCGTTGAACGAGATAGGGGGGGGGGCATTCAGTACTTC. Amino acids: CSVERDRGGGIQYF.

The gene calls are TRBV7-9 and TRBJ2-5; no firm D call. CDR1 is SEHNR and CDR2 is FQNEAQ in the germline V gene (reference sequence). Trimming left V 1 base short and J 3 bases short, with 9 bases between. The CDR3 spans 14 residues. The DNA for the CDR3 is TGTGCCAGCAGCTTAGATGCGGCAAAAGAGACCCAGTACTTC. It yields the protein CASSLDAAKETQYF.

This clonotype was detected many times. The chain uses TRBV29-1 and TRBJ2-7, with D perhaps matching TRBD2 (6 bases). Germline loops: CDR1 SQVTM, CDR2 ANQGSEA. This CDR3 is 14 amino acids long. V dropped 1 base and J dropped 7 bases, with 17 bases sitting between them. The CDR3 DNA is TGCAGCGTTGAAGCACTAGGGCGGGACGGGGAGCAGTACTTC. Amino acid sequence: CSVEALGRDGEQYF.

This clonotype was seen repeatedly, ten times or more. V is TRBV29-1 and J is TRBJ2-1, with 9 bases lining up with TRBD1. After removal of 7 bases from V and 6 bases from J, the junction contained 10 bases not matched to a gene. The CDR3 sequence is 14 residues long. CDR1 is SQVTM, CDR2 ANQGSEA, per germline. The CDR3 sequence: CSATGQGNSNEQFF. As DNA, the CDR3 is TGCAGCGCTACCGGACAGGGGAACAGCAATGAGCAGTTCTTC.

There are a few counts of this clonotype. The rearrangement links TRBV5-6 to TRBJ2-7; no firm D call. The ends were cut back, 2 bases at V and 0 bases at J, with 15 bases in the middle. Germline CDR1 and CDR2: SGHDT and YYEEEE. This CDR3 is built from 16 residues. The CDR3 DNA follows: TGTGCCAGCAGCTTAGTTCCGGTCTCTAGCTCCTACGAGCAGTACTTC. Translating it yields CASSLVPVSSSYEQYF. The variable domain in full, with the rest retrieved from reference TRBV5-6 and TRBJ2-7, is DAGVTQSPTHLIKTRGQQVTLRCSPKSGHDTVSWYQQALGQGPQFIFQYYEEEERQRGNFPDRFSGHQFPNYSSELNVNALLLGDSALYLCASSLVPVSSSYEQYFGPGTRLTVT.

This clonotype has a handful of counts. A much larger clone lies one base from this, so it may be a read error. The V call is TRBV9, the J call TRBJ2-1; TRBD2 matches at 8 bases. The last part of the DNA fits TRBJ2-7 better; the J call may be wrong. This CDR3 has 15 amino acids. Germline CDR1 and CDR2: SGDLS and YYNGEE. CDR3 protein: CASSVSGSAYNEQYF. DNA for the CDR3: TGTGCCAGCAGCGTGAGCGGGAGCGCCTACAATGAGCAGTACTTC.

The table lists this clonotype with a few counts. The J gene is TRBJ1-2, the V gene TRBV7-9; D might be TRBD1 (5 bases). V was shortened by 2 bases and J by 2 bases, with 9 bases between the two germline ends. Germline CDR1 reads SEHNR; CDR2 reads FQNEAQ (reference sequence). CDR3 length: 14 residues. CDR3 in amino acids: CASSLYRQNYGYTF. CDR3 bases: TGTGCCAGCAGCTTATATCGACAGAACTATGGCTACACCTTC.

At least ten counts were recorded for this clonotype. Germline and junction disagree at one end, which may indicate a read error. The chain uses TRBV7-9 and TRBJ2-7; D is uncertain. The CDR3 length is 13 residues. Per the germline V gene, CDR1 is SEHNR and CDR2 is FQNEAQ (reference sequence). The CDR3 nucleotides read TGTGCCAGCAGTTTAGAGCTATCCTACGAGCAGTACTTC. This codes for CASSLELSYEQYF.

The chain has TRBV6-2 or TRBV6-3 and TRBJ1-3; D is ambiguous. Per the germline V gene, CDR1 is MNHEY and CDR2 is SVGEGT. V gave up 2 bases and J gave up 9 bases, with 8 bases separating them. CDR3 length equals 12 residues. For the CDR3, the DNA is TGTGCCAGCAGTTACCCGACCGTCACCATATATTTT. It specifies CASSYPTVTIYF.

V and J are TRBV6-2 or TRBV6-3 and TRBJ2-7; a weak D match, TRBD1 (5 bases). This CDR3 contains 12 residues. The V end was cut by 6 bases, the J end by 3 bases, with 9 bases between. Looked up from germline, CDR1 is MNHEY and CDR2 is SVGEGT. The CDR3 sequence is CASRNRSYEQYF. The CDR3 nucleotides are TGTGCCAGCAGGAACAGGAGCTACGAGCAGTACTTC.

This clonotype came up many times. The V call is TRBV6-2 or TRBV6-3, the J call TRBJ2-7, with a possible D match to TRBD1 (6 bases). CDR1 MNHEY and CDR2 SVGEGT come from the germline V gene. The germline V and J ends were trimmed by 8 bases and 0 bases, with 17 bases remaining between them. CDR3 length equals 15 residues. CDR3 DNA sequence: TGTGCCAGCCGAAAAGGAGGACAGATCTCCTACGAGCAGTACTTC. This sequence encodes CASRKGGQISYEQYF.

The rearrangement links TRBV20-1 to TRBJ1-1, with D possibly TRBD1 on 5 matching bases. The CDR3 totals 15 residues. Germline-derived CDR1 and CDR2 are DFQATT and SNEGSKA (reference sequence). V lost 5 bases to trimming and J lost 4 bases, with 20 bases between them. In DNA form, the CDR3 reads TGCAGTGCTTCCTCCGCCGCAGGGACTTCCACTGAAGCTTTCTTT. It codes for CSASSAAGTSTEAFF.

Remarks on this clonotype: A read error may account for a junction end that differs from germline. The chain carries TRBV12-3 or TRBV12-4 and TRBJ2-3; a possible D gene is TRBD2 (5 bases). The CDR3 contains 14 residues. The CDR3 DNA is TGTGCCAGCAGCCAAGAGGCTAGCACAGATATGCAGTATTTT. The encoded protein is CASSQEASTDMQYF.